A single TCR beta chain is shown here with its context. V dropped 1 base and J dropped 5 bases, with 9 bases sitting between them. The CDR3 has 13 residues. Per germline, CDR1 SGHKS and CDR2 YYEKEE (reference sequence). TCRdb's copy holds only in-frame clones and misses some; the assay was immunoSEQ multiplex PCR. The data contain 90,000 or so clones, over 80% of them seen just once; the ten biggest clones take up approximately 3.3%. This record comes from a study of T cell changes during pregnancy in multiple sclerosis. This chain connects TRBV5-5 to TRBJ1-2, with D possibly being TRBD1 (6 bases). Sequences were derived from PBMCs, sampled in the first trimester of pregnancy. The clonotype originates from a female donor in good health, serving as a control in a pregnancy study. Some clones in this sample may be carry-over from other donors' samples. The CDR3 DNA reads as TGTGCCAGCAGCTTGACAGGGCTGTATGGCTACACCTTC. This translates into CASSLTGLYGYTF.